The 22 T cell receptor beta chains given below trace back to one sample, sequenced in a study of cytomegalovirus exposure and HLA in healthy donors listed by TCRdb under 2017. Libraries were made using the immunoSEQ multiplex PCR assay. For the multiplex PCR, a mixture combining 60 forward primers for TCR Vbeta segments and 13 reverse primers for TCR Jbeta segments was used. This immuneACCESS table, as held by TCRdb, lists in-frame sequences with V and J called but not all clones. Of the missing ones, under half trace to an unresolved V gene in checked studies; the others have no known cause. This sample comprises 150,000 to 250,000 clones, 85% of them detected only once. Approximately 2.1% of the sample belongs to the ten largest clones. The specimen sequenced was PBMCs. The receptors were sampled from a woman aged 50 to 65 in good health and CMV-seronegative.

This chain connects TRBV5-1 to TRBJ2-5, with 7 positions matching TRBD2. The V segment lost 4 bases and the J segment 2 bases; nucleotides outside the gene matches: 2. The CDR3 has 13 residues. CDR1 and CDR2 (germline): SGHRS, YFSETQ. CDR3 nucleotide sequence: TGCGCCAGCAGCCGAGCGGGGCAAGAGACCCAGTACTTC. It encodes CASSRAGQETQYF.

This sequence joins TRBV4-1 and TRBJ2-6; TRBD2 might be the D (5 bases). Germline CDR1 reads MGHRA; CDR2 reads YSYEKL. Trimming took 4 bases from V and 0 from J, leaving 16 bases between them. This CDR3 region has 18 residues. DNA of the CDR3: TGCGCCAGCAGCCCCGAGAGGGTCAAGAGCTCTGGGGCCAACGTCCTGACTTTC. This translates into CASSPERVKSSGANVLTF.

V usage is TRBV7-2 and J usage is TRBJ2-3, with D maybe TRBD1 (5 bases). In germline, CDR1 is SGHTA, CDR2 FQGNSA. Trimming removed 6 bases from V and 2 bases from J, with 15 bases in between. The CDR3 is 15 residues long. CDR3 DNA sequence: TGTGCCAGCAGACGACAGCCCTTCCCCACAGATACGCAGTATTTT. This gives the protein CASRRQPFPTDTQYF.

This clone was found once. This chain connects TRBV7-9 to TRBJ2-1; 8 bases agree with TRBD2. J was trimmed by 7 bases and V by 3 bases; bases with no gene match: 14. This CDR3 comprises 17 residues. From germline, CDR1 is SEHNR and CDR2 FQNEAQ (reference sequence). The CDR3 sequence is CASSFLGSGSRRNEQFF. The CDR3 DNA sequence: TGTGCCAGCAGCTTCCTTGGGAGCGGGAGTAGGAGGAATGAGCAGTTCTTC.

The V call is TRBV6-5, the J call TRBJ1-5, with TRBD1 as a possible D gene (5 bases). Germline loops: CDR1 MNHEY, CDR2 SVGAGI. V shed 6 bases and J shed 1 base, with 10 bases lying between them. The CDR3 sequence is 14 residues long. The CDR3 region is CASRTGGSNQPQHF. For the CDR3, the DNA is TGTGCCAGCAGAACGGGGGGAAGCAATCAGCCCCAGCATTTT.

The chain recombines TRBV14 with TRBJ2-1; 9 bases map to TRBD2. This CDR3 is built from 16 residues. Per the germline V gene, CDR1 is SGHDN and CDR2 is FVKESK. Trimming at V came to 4 bases and at J to 8 bases, leaving 12 bases not matched to a gene. CDR3 loop: CASSRVLAGIRDEQFF. CDR3 nucleotides: TGTGCCAGCAGCCGGGTTCTAGCGGGAATAAGGGATGAGCAGTTCTTC. Based on the CDR3 plus reference TRBV14 and TRBJ2-1, the full variable domain is EAGVTQFPSHSVIEKGQTVTLRCDPISGHDNLYWYRRVMGKEIKFLLHFVKESKQDESGMPNNRFLAERTGGTYSTLKVQPAELEDSGVYFCASSRVLAGIRDEQFFGPGTRLTVL.

The chain couples TRBV5-4 to TRBJ1-1; 8 bases are a match to TRBD1. The CDR3 is 13 amino acids. With 5 bases clipped from V and 1 base from J, the junction kept 1 base outside the gene matches. Germline assignment: CDR1 SGHNT and CDR2 YYREEE (reference sequence). The CDR3, as DNA: TGTGCCAGCAGGGGGACAGGGAACACTGAAGCTTTCTTT. Protein product: CASRGTGNTEAFF.

V and J are TRBV18 and TRBJ2-2; TRBD1 is a possible D gene (6 bases). The germline V gene has CDR1 KGHSH and CDR2 LQKENI. With 3 bases removed from V and 5 bases from J, the gap between germline ends came to 13 bases. The CDR3 covers 15 residues. CDR3 region: CASSPWDTRTGELFF. As DNA, the CDR3 is TGTGCCAGCTCACCTTGGGACACTAGGACCGGGGAGCTGTTTTTT.

The J gene is TRBJ2-2, the V gene TRBV19; 10 nucleotides line up with TRBD2. The CDR3 length is 16 residues. Germline V CDR1 and CDR2: LNHDA, SQIVND (reference sequence). V was pared by 8 bases and J by 1 base, with 7 bases of the junction left unmatched. The CDR3 coding sequence is TGTGCCAGTCGGGCTAGCGGGAGCGGGAACACCGGGGAGCTGTTTTTT. It is translated as CASRASGSGNTGELFF.

The chain recombines TRBV30 with TRBJ2-7, with TRBD2 identical over 8 bases. Germline CDR1 and CDR2: GTSNPN and SVGIG (reference sequence). The CDR3 consists of 13 residues. The V segment lost 4 bases and the J segment 5 bases; nucleotides outside the gene matches: 7. CDR3 in amino acids: CAWKLDGRDEQYF. DNA for the CDR3: TGTGCCTGGAAACTTGACGGGAGGGACGAGCAGTACTTC.

This clone was recorded a few times. The chain recombines TRBV11-2 with TRBJ1-1; D is uncertain. This CDR3 has 15 residues. Germline V lookup: CDR1 SGHAT, CDR2 FQNNGV. V was cut by 6 bases and J by 5 bases, with 19 bases left in between. CDR3 residues: CASSRRRFENTEAFF. CDR3 in DNA: TGTGCCAGCAGTCGTAGGCGGTTCGAGAATACTGAAGCTTTCTTT.

The chain recombines TRBV19 with TRBJ2-1, with D maybe TRBD1 (6 bases). Trimming pared 4 bases from V and 3 bases from J, leaving 10 bases between. Looked up from germline, CDR1 is LNHDA and CDR2 is SQIVND (reference sequence). This CDR3 spans 14 amino acids. CDR3 amino acids: CASSKWGHYNEQFF. The DNA of the CDR3 is TGTGCCAGTAGTAAGTGGGGGCACTACAATGAGCAGTTCTTC.

This sequence joins TRBV27 and TRBJ2-3; D gene uncertain. With 3 bases removed from V and 0 bases from J, the gap between germline ends came to 7 bases. Germline V gene data show CDR1 as MNHEY and CDR2 as SMNVEV (reference sequence). The CDR3 is made up of 14 amino acids. DNA for the CDR3: TGTGCCAGCAGTTTCTTCTCTAGCACAGATACGCAGTATTTT. Its protein product is CASSFFSSTDTQYF.

This CDR3 reads CASSSGGSYEQYF. DNA for the CDR3: TGTGCCAGCAGCTCCGGGGGCTCCTACGAGCAGTACTTC. The chain joins TRBV7-6 to TRBJ2-7, with D possibly TRBD2 on 6 matching bases. The CDR3 totals 13 residues. CDR1 is SGHVS and CDR2 is FNYEAQ in the germline V gene. Deletions cut 4 bases from V and 0 bases from J, with 7 bases between.

This clone was found once. The chain recombines TRBV27 with TRBJ1-2; 9 positions match TRBD1. This CDR3 comprises 16 residues. Trimming removed 7 bases from V and 0 bases from J; junction bases left unmatched: 9. Per germline, CDR1 MNHEY and CDR2 SMNVEV (reference sequence). The CDR3, as DNA: TGTGCCAGCAACCCGGGACAGGGCCACTCTAACTATGGCTACACCTTC. Protein product: CASNPGQGHSNYGYTF.

This clone was counted a single time. The V call is TRBV7-8, the J call TRBJ2-7, with 10 bases lining up with TRBD1. Trimming removed 6 bases from V and 9 bases from J; junction bases left unmatched: 2. Germline loops: CDR1 SGHVS, CDR2 FQNEAQ. The CDR3 spans 11 residues. The DNA for the CDR3 is TGTGCCAGCAGGACAGGGGGCTTGCAGTACTTC. Protein product: CASRTGGLQYF.

This clone is a singleton in its sample. V is TRBV6-5 and J is TRBJ2-7; 10 bases fit TRBD2. V was clipped by 2 bases and J by 2 bases; unmatched bases: 6. CDR1 MNHEY and CDR2 SVGAGI come from the germline V gene. The CDR3 runs 16 residues. This CDR3 reads CASSYATSGSTYEQYF. The CDR3 DNA reads as TGTGCCAGCAGTTACGCGACTAGCGGGTCCACCTACGAGCAGTACTTC.

The chain couples TRBV4-1 to TRBJ2-3; D is ambiguous. CDR1 is MGHRA, CDR2 YSYEKL, per germline. The CDR3 has 15 amino acids. V was cut by 2 bases and J by 6 bases, with 15 bases left in between. CDR3 nucleotides: TGCGCCAGCAGCCAACCAGGTACGGCCGATGATACGCAGTATTTT. This gives the protein CASSQPGTADDTQYF.

CDR3 amino acids: CASLPGFTTEAFF. The DNA for the CDR3 is TGTGCCAGTCTGCCCGGGTTTACCACTGAAGCTTTCTTT. The J gene is TRBJ1-1, the V gene TRBV28; unclear D gene. The CDR3 consists of 13 residues. Trimming shortened V by 9 bases and J by 4 bases, and 15 bases separated the two germline ends. Looked up from germline, CDR1 is MDHEN and CDR2 is SYDVKM.

This clone has only a few counts. V is TRBV7-6 and J is TRBJ2-5; D may be TRBD1 (5 bases). The V end lost 5 bases, the J end lost 1 base, and 11 bases lay between the germline ends. The CDR3 length is 14 residues. Germline V gives CDR1 SGHVS, CDR2 FNYEAQ. CDR3 DNA: TGTGCCAGCAGCCCAAGACAGACCCAAGAGACCCAGTACTTC. As protein: CASSPRQTQETQYF.

V is TRBV27 and J is TRBJ2-7; D unclear. The ends were cut back, 2 bases at V and 1 base at J, with 15 bases in the middle. The CDR3 loop spans 16 amino acids. Per the germline V gene, CDR1 is MNHEY and CDR2 is SMNVEV (reference sequence). CDR3 nucleotides: TGTGCCAGCAGTTTACAGGCACAGTTCTCTTCCTACGAGCAGTACTTC. Translated: CASSLQAQFSSYEQYF.

This chain uses TRBV6-5 with TRBJ2-3; no clear D. Germline CDR1 reads MNHEY; CDR2 reads SVGAGI. The CDR3 loop spans 12 amino acids. With 5 bases removed from V and 0 bases from J, the gap between germline ends came to 3 bases. The CDR3 DNA sequence: TGTGCCAGCAGTCCGAGCACAGATACGCAGTATTTT. Translated: CASSPSTDTQYF.